Detailed here is one T cell receptor (beta chain). No antigen is known for it. Germline lookup yields CDR1 SNHLY and CDR2 FYNNEI. Trimming took 7 bases from V and 9 from J, leaving 13 bases between them. The CDR3 contains 13 residues. PCR employed 60 Vbeta and 13 Jbeta primers. TCRdb's table, derived via immunoSEQ multiplex PCR, lists solely in-frame clones and lacks some. The sample carries 120,000 or so clones, roughly 78% recorded once. These data are taken from a study of cytomegalovirus exposure and HLA in healthy donors. Whole-study findings and limits: In a later analysis, across HLA loci, associated TCR counts were highest for DRB1, lowest for HLA-C. A link between a missense DCLRE1C variant and TCR beta V- and J-gene trimming emerged from a later analysis. A later analysis by the authors found several of the most significant clusters apparently linked to common viral pathogens. In vitro checks showed that three CMV-associated chains really do target CMV antigens.

V and J are TRBV2 and TRBJ1-6, with a possible D match to TRBD1 (5 bases). This clonotype was sampled from a man aged 35 to 55 in good health and CMV-seronegative. The sequencing input was PBMCs. CDR3 amino acids: CASTGREASPLHF. In DNA form, the CDR3 reads TGTGCCAGCACGGGCAGGGAAGCTTCACCCCTCCACTTT.